Below, one T cell receptor beta chain is given with its context. An assay was performed, and its level was deep. Repertoires were generated with immunoSEQ multiplex PCR, while TCRdb's copy carries only in-frame clones and drops some. The data hold 330,000 or so clones, with less than 85% observed a single time. These data belong to a study of shared clonotypes between healthy human individuals. Study context: The cohort had two women and three men, ages 18 to 49.

Donors, without exception, were Caucasian adults residing in Nashville, Tennessee. V lost 7 bases and J 0 bases, leaving 9 bases between the germline ends. The CDR3 loop spans 13 amino acids. Per germline, CDR1 MNHEY and CDR2 SVGAGI. The genes are TRBV6-5 and TRBJ1-1; no definite D call. The sequence derives from a man aged 25-40 years in good health. Sequencing used memory CD4+ T cells sorted from blood. The subset is: CD45RA-negative fraction. CDR3 loop: CASKNPVNTEAFF. CDR3 coding DNA: TGTGCCAGCAAAAACCCCGTGAACACTGAAGCTTTCTTT.